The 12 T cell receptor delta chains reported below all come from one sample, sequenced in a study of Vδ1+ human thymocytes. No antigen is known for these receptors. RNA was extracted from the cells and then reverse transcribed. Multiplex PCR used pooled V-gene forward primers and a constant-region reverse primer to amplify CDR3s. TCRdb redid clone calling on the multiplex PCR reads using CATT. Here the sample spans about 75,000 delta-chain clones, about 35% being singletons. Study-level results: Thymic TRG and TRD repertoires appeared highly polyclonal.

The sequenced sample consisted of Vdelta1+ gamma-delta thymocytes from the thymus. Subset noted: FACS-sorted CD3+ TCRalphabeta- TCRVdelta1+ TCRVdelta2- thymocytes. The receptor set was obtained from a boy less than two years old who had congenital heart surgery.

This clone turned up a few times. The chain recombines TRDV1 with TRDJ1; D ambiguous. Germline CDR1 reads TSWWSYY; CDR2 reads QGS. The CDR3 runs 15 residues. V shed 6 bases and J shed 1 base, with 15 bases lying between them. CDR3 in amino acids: CALGHPLRTTDKLIF. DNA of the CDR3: TGTGCTCTTGGCCACCCGCTACGGACCACCGATAAACTCATCTTT.

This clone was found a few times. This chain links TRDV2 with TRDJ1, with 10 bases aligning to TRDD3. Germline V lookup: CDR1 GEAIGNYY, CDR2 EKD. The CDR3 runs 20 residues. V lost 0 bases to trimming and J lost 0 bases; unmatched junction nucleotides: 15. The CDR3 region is CACDTVLGDPWWGYTDKLIF. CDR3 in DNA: TGTGCCTGTGACACCGTACTGGGGGATCCGTGGTGGGGTTACACCGATAAACTCATCTTT.

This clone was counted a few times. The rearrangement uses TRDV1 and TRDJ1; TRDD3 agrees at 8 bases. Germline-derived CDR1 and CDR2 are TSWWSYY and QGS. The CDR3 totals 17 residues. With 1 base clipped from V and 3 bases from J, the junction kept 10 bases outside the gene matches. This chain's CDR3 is CALGERGWGIQPDKLIF. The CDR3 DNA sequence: TGTGCTCTTGGGGAACGAGGGTGGGGGATTCAGCCCGATAAACTCATCTTT.

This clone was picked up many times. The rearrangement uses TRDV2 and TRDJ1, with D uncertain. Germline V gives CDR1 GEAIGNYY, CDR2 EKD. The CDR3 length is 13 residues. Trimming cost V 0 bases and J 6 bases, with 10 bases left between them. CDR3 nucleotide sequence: TGTGCCTGTGACACCGGCCGGTCGTATAAACTCATCTTT. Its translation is CACDTGRSYKLIF.

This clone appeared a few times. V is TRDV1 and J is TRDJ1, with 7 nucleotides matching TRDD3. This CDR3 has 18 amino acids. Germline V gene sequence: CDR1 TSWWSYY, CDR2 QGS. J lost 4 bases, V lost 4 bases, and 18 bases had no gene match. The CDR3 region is CALGVDFGGIRSFDKLIF. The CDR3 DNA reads TGTGCTCTTGGGGTCGACTTCGGGGGGATCCGCTCCTTCGATAAACTCATCTTT.

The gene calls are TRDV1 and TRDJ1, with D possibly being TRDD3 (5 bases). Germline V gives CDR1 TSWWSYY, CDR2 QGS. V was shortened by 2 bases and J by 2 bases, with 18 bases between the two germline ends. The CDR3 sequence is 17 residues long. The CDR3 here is CALGESLGARGTDKLIF. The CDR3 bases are TGTGCTCTTGGGGAATCTTTAGGCGCCCGGGGGACCGATAAACTCATCTTT.

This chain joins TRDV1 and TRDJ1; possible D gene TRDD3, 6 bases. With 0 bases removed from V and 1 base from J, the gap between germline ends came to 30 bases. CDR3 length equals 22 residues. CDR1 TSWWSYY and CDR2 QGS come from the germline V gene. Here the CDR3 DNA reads TGTGCTCTTGGGGAACTTCAATGCGTCACGACAAGGGATAGGGGCAGCACCGATAAACTCATCTTT. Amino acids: CALGELQCVTTRDRGSTDKLIF.

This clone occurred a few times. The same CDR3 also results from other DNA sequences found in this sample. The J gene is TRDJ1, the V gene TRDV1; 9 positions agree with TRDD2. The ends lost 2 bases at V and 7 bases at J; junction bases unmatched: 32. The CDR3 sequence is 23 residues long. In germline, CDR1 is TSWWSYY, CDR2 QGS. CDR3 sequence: CALGENTLPSYALNGGYAGKLIF. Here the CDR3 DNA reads TGTGCTCTTGGGGAAAATACGCTACCTTCCTACGCCCTTAATGGAGGATACGCGGGTAAACTCATCTTT.

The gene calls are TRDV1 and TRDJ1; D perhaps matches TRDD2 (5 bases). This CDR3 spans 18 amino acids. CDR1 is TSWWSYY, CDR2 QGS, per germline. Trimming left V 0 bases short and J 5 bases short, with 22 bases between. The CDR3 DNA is TGTGCTCTTGGGGAACTCGGGCGCACCCCCCTACTCCAGGATAAACTCATCTTT. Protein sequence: CALGELGRTPLLQDKLIF.

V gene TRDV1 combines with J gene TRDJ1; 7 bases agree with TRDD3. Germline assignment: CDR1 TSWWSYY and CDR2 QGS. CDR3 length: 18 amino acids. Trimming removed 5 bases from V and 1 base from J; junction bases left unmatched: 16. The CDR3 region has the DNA TGTGCTCTTGGGAACTGGCCCTACTTGCGGGATACCACCGATAAACTCATCTTT. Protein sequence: CALGNWPYLRDTTDKLIF.

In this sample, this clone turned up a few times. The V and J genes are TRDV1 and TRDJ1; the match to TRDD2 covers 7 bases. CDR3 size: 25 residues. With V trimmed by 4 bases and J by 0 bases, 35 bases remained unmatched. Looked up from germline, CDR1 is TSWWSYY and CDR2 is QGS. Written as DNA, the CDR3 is TGTGCTCTTGGGGTGCCATCAATAGCCTTCCTCGGAACCATACGGGACGTACCTCACACCGATAAACTCATCTTT. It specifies CALGVPSIAFLGTIRDVPHTDKLIF.

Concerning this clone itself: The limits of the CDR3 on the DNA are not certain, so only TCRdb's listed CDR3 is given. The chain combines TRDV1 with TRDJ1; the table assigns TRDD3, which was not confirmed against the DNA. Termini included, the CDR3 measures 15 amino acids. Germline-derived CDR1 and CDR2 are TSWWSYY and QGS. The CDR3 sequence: CALGDLWGDTDKLIF.